These 5 T cell receptor beta chains were all obtained from the same sample, sequenced in a study of T cell responses to AZD1222 COVID-19 vaccine. Data came from immunoSEQ multiplex PCR; TCRdb stores just in-frame clones and leaves some out. The sample has about 84,000 clones, around 85% seen once; the top ten hold about an eighth. The specimen comprised peripheral blood, sampled 28 days after the second AZD1222 dose. Receptor source: an adult who received the AZD1222 COVID-19 vaccine.

This clone has a single count. The CDR3 spells CASSWDREHF. DNA of the CDR3: TGTGCCAGTAGCTGGGACAGGGAGCATTTT. J is TRBJ1-5 and V is TRBV19; the match to TRBD1 covers 9 bases. This CDR3 is built from 10 residues. The V gene's germline CDR1 is LNHDA and CDR2 SQIVND (reference sequence). V lost 6 bases and J lost 14; bases outside the gene matches: 2.

The chain joins TRBV6-2 or TRBV6-3 to TRBJ2-3, with TRBD2 matching over 8 bases. The germline CDR1 and CDR2 sequences are MNHEY and SVGEGT. V lost 2 bases, J lost 2 bases, and 9 bases stayed unmatched. The CDR3 length is 17 residues. For the CDR3, the DNA is TGTGCCAGCAGTTACATCCGGACTAGCTTATCCACAGATACGCAGTATTTT. Residues: CASSYIRTSLSTDTQYF.

This chain joins TRBV29-1 and TRBJ1-2, with D hard to call. Germline CDR1 and CDR2: SQVTM and ANQGSEA. V lost 7 bases and J lost 8, with 17 bases in between. The CDR3 loop spans 12 amino acids. CDR3 loop: CSARVGSGGYTF. CDR3 sequence (DNA): TGCAGCGCCCGGGTAGGCTCCGGGGGCTACACCTTC.

The gene calls are TRBV6-5 and TRBJ2-1; 8 nucleotides agree with TRBD1. The CDR3 sequence is 11 residues long. Germline-derived CDR1 and CDR2 are MNHEY and SVGAGI. J gave up 10 bases and V 8 bases, and 4 bases lay outside the gene matches. In nucleotides, the CDR3 is TGTGCCAGCTTTGACAGGGGCGAGCAGTTCTTC. Its translation is CASFDRGEQFF.

The gene calls are TRBV25-1 and TRBJ1-4; D possibly corresponds to TRBD1 (5 bases). The CDR3 consists of 15 residues. V was shortened by 3 bases and J by 4 bases, with 12 bases between the two germline ends. Germline loops: CDR1 MGHDK, CDR2 SYGVNS. The CDR3 DNA follows: TGTGCCAGCAGTGATTCCGGGACTCGTAATGAAAAACTGTTTTTT. This codes for CASSDSGTRNEKLFF.